Listed here are 4 T cell receptor beta chains from one sample, sequenced in a study of blood T cell repertoires in COVID-19 (dated by TCRdb to the early 2020s). Libraries were made using the immunoSEQ multiplex PCR assay. The immuneACCESS repertoire file appears here via TCRdb, limited to in-frame rearrangements. These files lack a portion of the clones; in checked studies, under half of the deficit traces to unresolved V genes, and the cause of the others is not known. This sample comprises some 140,000 clones, approximately 85% of them detected only once. In total, the top ten clones hold 0.63% of the sample. The sequencing sample was made of peripheral blood. The receptors here all came from a man between 60 and 70 years old with COVID-19, enrolled during active disease.

The chain employs TRBV4-3 and TRBJ1-2, with D possibly matching TRBD1 (5 bases). The CDR3 has 13 amino acids. V was clipped by 3 bases and J by 7 bases, with 12 bases between them. Germline V CDR1 and CDR2: LGHNA, YSLEER. The CDR3 region is CASSHQGLSGYTF. The CDR3 DNA sequence: TGCGCCAGCAGCCACCAGGGTTTGTCTGGCTACACCTTC.

The DNA of the CDR3 is TGTGCCAGCAGCTTAGGACAGGGACCTAGCAATCAGCCCCAGCATTTT. It codes for CASSLGQGPSNQPQHF. J is TRBJ1-5 and V is TRBV5-8; TRBD1 aligns across 8 bases. With 2 bases clipped from V and 0 bases from J, the junction kept 4 bases outside the gene matches. There are 16 residues in the CDR3. The germline CDR1 and CDR2 sequences are SGHTS and YDEGEE.

The chain is built from TRBV27 and TRBJ2-5; weak D call: TRBD1 (5 bases). The CDR3 is made up of 15 amino acids. Trimming cost V 1 base and J 2 bases, with 11 bases left between them. Germline values: CDR1 MNHEY, CDR2 SMNVEV (reference sequence). Here the CDR3 reads CASSLWAGPQETQYF. CDR3 DNA sequence: TGTGCCAGCAGTTTATGGGCAGGGCCACAAGAGACCCAGTACTTC.

The chain links TRBV19 to TRBJ2-7; 9 bases line up with TRBD1. J was trimmed by 5 bases and V by 0 bases; bases with no gene match: 8. CDR1 is LNHDA, CDR2 SQIVND, per germline (reference sequence). The CDR3 has 16 residues. CDR3 sequence: CASSIDRDRAADEQYF. In DNA form, the CDR3 reads TGTGCCAGTAGTATAGATAGGGACAGGGCGGCCGACGAGCAGTACTTC.